Reported below is one TCR beta chain. Its binding antigen is unknown. Nothing much larger sits one base from this clone, and base qualities are not available. The data are from a study of T cell responses to AZD1222 COVID-19 vaccine (dated by TCRdb to the early 2020s). For the study in its entirety: AZD1222 recipients with second doses at about 4 weeks or about 12 weeks were pooled, because spike-specific TCR depth and breadth did not differ between schedules. TCR sequencing covered over 230 trial participants: 200 to 210 given two doses of AZD1222 and approximately 26 given two doses of MenACWY control vaccine. Trial participants were enrolled into age subgroups of 18-55, 56-69 and 70-plus years, which contained roughly 150, 30 and 60 TCR-sequenced participants, respectively. Broad study findings and their caveats: The 56-69-year group was small, and its depth increase did not reach significance, likely because of low power. After two AZD1222 doses, spike-specific TCR breadth and depth were significantly higher than at day 0 and than in MenACWY recipients. Epitopes outside the regions mutated in the B.1.351 and B.1.1.7 variants were reportedly recognized by nearly half of the unique spike-specific TCRs. Vaccine-associated CD4 TCRs spanned the whole spike protein, with dominant responses in regions 160-218 and 743-854. Participants were mostly white British, with more females than males. The authors suggested clonal diversity may have been underestimated. Conclusions about previously exposed vaccinees were limited because only six or seven AZD1222 recipients were SARS-CoV-2 seropositive at baseline. Because no day 14 peak-response samples were available, the repertoires could be characterized only after the peak T cell response.

As encoded in the germline V gene, CDR1 is SNHLY while CDR2 is FYNNEI. Measured from the cysteine to the phenylalanine, the CDR3 is 15 residues long. Only the CDR3 DNA stays, 45 bases, in frame from base 1. V and J are truncated by 3 bases and 0 bases respectively, leaving an intervening sequence of 8 bases. The CDR3 regions of human TCRbeta chains were analyzed by immunosequencing. On the study's bioinformatics: Repertoire TCRs were matched against a reference library of SARS-CoV-2-specific TCRs generated with the MIRA antigen-specificity platform. Breadth was defined as the fraction of unique TCRs that were SARS-CoV-2-associated, and depth was defined as the fraction of total T cells that were SARS-CoV-2-associated. Each spike-specific TCR was assigned to its reactive spike region and to a CD4 or CD8 class using the MIRA data. Log10-transformed breadth and depth values were compared by one-way ANOVA with Sidak's multiple comparisons tests. The clones in this table, taken by TCRdb from immuneACCESS, are in-frame only. Not every clone is retained; where verified, under half of the shortfall comes from an unresolved V gene, and the cause of the rest is unknown. V and J calls and clone size follow that table, whereas D and trimming were derived from the DNA. This sample is represented by 150,000 or so clones; more than 75% of them were singletons. The ten largest make up about 5.3% of the sample.

What the time point label conveys for this sample: baseline before first vaccination. The vaccinee samples were drawn from two UK trials, COV001 and COV002, one of which was a single-blind randomized controlled phase 2/3 trial testing AZD1222 (ChAdOx1 nCoV-19) in healthy adults. Trial participant PBMC samples were collected at day 0 and day 28 after the second dose for TCRbeta chain sequencing. This TCR was recovered from an adult in good health. The sequencing used peripheral blood, collected on day 0 of AZD1222 vaccination. Recombination linked TRBV2 to TRBJ2-2, with no confident D gene call. The nucleotide sequence is TGTGCCAGCAGTGACGAGGCTACGAACACCGGGGAGCTGTTTTTT. This yields the protein CASSDEATNTGELFF.